Each of the 9 T cell receptor beta chains below was sequenced from the same sample in a study of identical twins. Each CDR3 protein is one row after TCRdb ran MiXCR on the 5' RACE reads. Found here are 1,800,000 or so distinct CDR3 sequences, under 35% of them singletons; the top ten hold about 0.3%. Sequenced sample: cord blood. These receptors all stem from a newborn girl in good health.

The chain combines TRBV20-1 with TRBJ1-6, with TRBD1 matching over 8 bases. The V segment lost 5 bases and the J segment 0 bases; nucleotides outside the gene matches: 6. Germline assignment: CDR1 DFQATT and CDR2 SNEGSKA (reference sequence). The CDR3 contains 16 residues. The CDR3, as DNA: TGCAGTGCTGGACAGGGAATCAGCTCCTATAATTCACCCCTCCACTTT. Amino acids: CSAGQGISSYNSPLHF.

This chain connects TRBV21-1 to TRBJ2-4. The J call may be incorrect, as the DNA end agrees better with TRBJ2-7. TRBV21-1 counts as a pseudogene. The CDR3 runs to 12 residues. CDR3 residues: CAGIENLYEQYF. The CDR3 DNA reads as TGTGCCGGTATCGAGAACCTCTACGAGCAGTACTTC.

This rearrangement joins TRBV7-9 to TRBJ2-7; D remains ambiguous. Germline assignment: CDR1 SEHNR and CDR2 FQNEAQ (reference sequence). The CDR3 is made up of 14 amino acids. The V gene lost 5 bases and the J gene lost 5 bases, with 16 bases spanning the gap. CDR3 coding DNA: TGTGCCAGCAGCCCCCGGGTCAGACCCCACGAGCAGTACTTC. Protein: CASSPRVRPHEQYF.

The V gene is TRBV9, the J gene TRBJ2-1; D ambiguous. The CDR3 consists of 15 residues. CDR1 and CDR2 from the germline V gene are SGDLS and YYNGEE. V dropped 3 bases and J dropped 6 bases, with 16 bases sitting between them. Here the CDR3 DNA reads TGTGCCAGCAGCGGACCTCTAGAGCCCTCCAATGAGCAGTTCTTC. It is translated as CASSGPLEPSNEQFF.

This clonotype has only one observation. The rearrangement links TRBV6-1 to TRBJ2-2, with D possibly TRBD1 on 6 matching bases. Trimming pared 7 bases from V and 6 bases from J, leaving 12 bases between. CDR1 and CDR2 (germline): MNHNS, SASEGT. CDR3 size: 13 residues. For the CDR3, the DNA is TGTGCCAGCACAGCCCAGGGGCCCGGGGAGCTGTTTTTT. This encodes CASTAQGPGELFF.

This clonotype was recorded a few times. The rearrangement links TRBV27 to TRBJ2-5; no clear D. From germline, CDR1 is MNHEY and CDR2 SMNVEV (reference sequence). The CDR3 length is 15 residues. Trimming stripped 6 bases from V and 11 bases from J, with 25 bases between. Here the CDR3 DNA reads TGTGCCAGCAGCGAAGGTTGGCGGTTCAACAATGAGCAGTACTTC. This translates into CASSEGWRFNNEQYF.

This clonotype has more than one count but fewer than ten. This chain links TRBV3-1 with TRBJ2-3, with 12 bases fitting TRBD2. V shed 4 bases and J 5 bases; nucleotides not matched to a gene: 1. CDR3 size: 14 residues. The germline gives CDR1 LGHDT, CDR2 YNNKEL (reference sequence). The CDR3 loop reads CASSRLAGEDTQYF. The CDR3 DNA reads TGTGCCAGCAGCCGACTAGCGGGAGAAGATACGCAGTATTTT.

Remarks on this clonotype: One end of the junction fails to match germline, which may point to a read error. The chain has TRBV20-1 and TRBJ2-5; D remains ambiguous. The better agreement between TRBJ2-7 and the DNA end casts doubt on the J call. The CDR3 has 13 residues. Germline-derived CDR1 and CDR2 are DFQATT and SNEGSKA (reference sequence). The CDR3 sequence: CSAGDPLGHEQYF. Here the CDR3 DNA reads TGCAGTGCTGGAGATCCCCTCGGGCACGAGCAGTACTTC.

This clonotype was recorded a few times. The chain recombines TRBV20-1 with TRBJ2-7, with D maybe TRBD1 (5 bases). Looked up from germline, CDR1 is DFQATT and CDR2 is SNEGSKA (reference sequence). This CDR3 contains 13 residues. Trimming removed 7 bases at V and 4 bases at J, with 17 bases between. Written as DNA, the CDR3 is TGCAGTGGAACCCCCGGACAACCATACGAGCAGTACTTC. Amino acid sequence: CSGTPGQPYEQYF.